This T cell receptor beta chain was sequenced in a study of spatial heterogeneity in lung cancer. The CDR3 runs to 14 residues. The V gene end was trimmed by 3 bases and the J gene end by 6 bases; junction bases not matched to a gene: 8. Study-wide findings and caveats: Within tumors, counts of expanded alpha and beta TCRs tracked tumor mutation counts.

Time point reported: sample taken at primary tumor resection. MiXCR, run by TCRdb on the 5' RACE reads, gives a single entry per CDR3 protein. The sample lists approximately 11,000 distinct CDR3 sequences; just over 5% were seen once. Many counts were recorded for this clonotype. The antigen is undetermined. The rearrangement joins TRBV12-3 or TRBV12-4 to TRBJ2-7, with 7 bases that match TRBD1. The clonotype originates from a male donor with early-stage non-small cell lung cancer. The specimen comprised lung tumor tissue, sampled at surgery. The CDR3 sequence: CASSLGQTASEQYF. CDR3 bases: TGTGCCAGCAGTTTGGGACAGACTGCTTCCGAGCAGTACTTC.